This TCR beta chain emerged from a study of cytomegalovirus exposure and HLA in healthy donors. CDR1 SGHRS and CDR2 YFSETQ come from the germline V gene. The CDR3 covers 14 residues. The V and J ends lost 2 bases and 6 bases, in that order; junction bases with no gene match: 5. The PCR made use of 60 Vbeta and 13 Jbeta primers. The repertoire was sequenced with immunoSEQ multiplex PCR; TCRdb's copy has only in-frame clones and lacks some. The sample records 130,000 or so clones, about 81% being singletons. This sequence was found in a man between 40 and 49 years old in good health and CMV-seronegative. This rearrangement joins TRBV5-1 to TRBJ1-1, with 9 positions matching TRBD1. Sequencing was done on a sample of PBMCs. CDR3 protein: CASSFGTGIAEAFF. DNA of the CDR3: TGCGCCAGCAGCTTTGGGACAGGGATCGCTGAAGCTTTCTTT.